Given below is one T cell receptor beta chain in context. The antigen this receptor binds is unknown. The record has no base qualities; no much larger clone is one base away. This sample was included in a study of sequential checkpoint blockade in melanoma (dated by TCRdb to between 2018 and 2020). About the full investigation: Patients were randomized 1:1 to first-line nivolumab followed by ipilimumab (arm A) or ipilimumab followed by nivolumab (arm B). Maintenance nivolumab came after both trial sequences. The paper's findings and limits, for the study overall: Validation of the response-prediction model combining TCR metrics and mutation burden is needed in larger, independent patient cohorts.

From the cysteine up to the phenylalanine, the CDR3 has a length of 14 residues. The read is trimmed to its CDR3 DNA, 42 bases read in frame from base 1. CDR1 and CDR2 are drawn from the germline V gene: MDHEN, SYDVKM. V is cut by 3 bases and J by 5 bases, and the space between the germline ends is 13 bases. The immunoSEQ Assay was used to immunosequence TCRbeta CDR3 regions from genomic DNA. Prior to high-throughput sequencing, genomic DNA was amplified by bias-controlled multiplex PCR. As for the authors' bioinformatics: To quantify the absolute abundance of each unique TCRbeta CDR3 region, the sequences were collapsed and filtered. Clonality, defined as 1 minus Pielou's evenness, was calculated using productive rearrangements only. Clones with significantly greater frequencies in on-treatment versus baseline samples were identified using a previously published method. TCRdb mirrors the immuneACCESS table, restricted to in-frame sequences. Some clones are absent from its copies; in checked studies, under half trace to an unresolved V gene, and the reason for the others is unknown. V and J calls and clone size are as listed in that table; D and trimming were resolved from the DNA. Across this sample there are 18,000 or so clones, with under 65% seen only once. The ten largest clones take up roughly 15% of the sample.

What this sample's treatment or condition label stands for: randomized to nivolumab then ipilimumab (arm A) or the reverse (arm B). None of the patients in the trial had previously been given DNA-damaging chemotherapy. Live CD3+CD8+ cells negative for CD19 and CD56 were sorted from thawed PBMCs on a FACS Aria II flow cytometer. Samples came from patients with melanoma in CheckMate 064, a randomized, open-label phase II trial of sequential checkpoint blockade. Peripheral blood mononuclear cells were collected by leukapheresis, purified with Ficoll-Paque, and frozen in human serum with roughly 10% DMSO. Immediately after sorting, the purity of the sorted blood CD3+CD8+ cells was confirmed to be >95%, and DNA was then extracted.

In this chain, TRBV28 is recombined with TRBJ2-5, with a weak D call of TRBD1 (5 bases match). The sample here was CD8+ T cells sorted from blood (inferred from file names), taken from a patient given nivolumab and ipilimumab in sequence. The TCR originated in a human donor with melanoma. At the DNA level, the sequence is TGTGCCAGCAGTTTGGAAGGATCAGGGGAGACCCAGTACTTC. Its product reads: CASSLEGSGETQYF.